This TCR beta chain was profiled in a study of CD8 T cells in Susac syndrome. Random hexamers were used to reverse transcribe an amount of roughly 0.5 to 1 ug RNA. TCRdb independently ran MiXCR on the immunoSEQ multiplex PCR reads; one entry per CDR3 protein. The sample lists a few hundred thousand distinct CDR3 sequences; 85% were seen once. The multiple sclerosis controls were treatment-naive patients, and their relapsing-remitting disease was stable or active. TEMRA cells underwent FACS enrichment and CD8+ and CD4+ T cells underwent negative isolation. This receptor was taken from a human donor with multiple sclerosis. What was sequenced was CD8+ T cells from PBMCs.

This CDR3 reads CSVEDLKLAGPNSYNEQFF. The CDR3 DNA sequence: TGCAGCGTTGAAGATCTTAAACTAGCGGGCCCCAACTCCTACAATGAGCAGTTCTTC. The chain employs TRBV29-1 and TRBJ2-1; 9 bases are a match to TRBD2. The germline CDR1 and CDR2 sequences are SQVTM and ANQGSEA. Trimming cost V 0 bases and J 0 bases; bases outside gene matches: 12. CDR3 size: 19 residues.